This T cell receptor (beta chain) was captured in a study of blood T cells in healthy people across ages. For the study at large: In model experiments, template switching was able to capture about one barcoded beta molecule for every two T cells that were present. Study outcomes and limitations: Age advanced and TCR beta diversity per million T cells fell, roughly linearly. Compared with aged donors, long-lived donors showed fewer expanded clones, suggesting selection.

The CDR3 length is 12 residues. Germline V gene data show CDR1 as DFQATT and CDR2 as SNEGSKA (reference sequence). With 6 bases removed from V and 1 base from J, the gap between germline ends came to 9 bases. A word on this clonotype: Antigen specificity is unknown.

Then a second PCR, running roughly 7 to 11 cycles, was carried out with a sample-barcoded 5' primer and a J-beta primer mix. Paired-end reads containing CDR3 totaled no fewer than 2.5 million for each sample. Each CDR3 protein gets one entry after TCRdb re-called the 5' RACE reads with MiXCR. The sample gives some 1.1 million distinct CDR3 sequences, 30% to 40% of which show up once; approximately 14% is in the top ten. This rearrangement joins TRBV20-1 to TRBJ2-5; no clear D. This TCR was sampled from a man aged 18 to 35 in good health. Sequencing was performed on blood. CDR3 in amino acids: CSAVLGQETQYF. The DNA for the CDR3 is TGCAGTGCCGTATTGGGCCAAGAGACCCAGTACTTC.